In its sample, the clone carrying this TCR beta chain was seen a few times. Germline V gene sequence: CDR1 SGHVS, CDR2 FQNEAQ. J gave up 6 bases and V 2 bases, and 7 bases lay outside the gene matches. CDR3 length: 15 amino acids. The data are from a study of blood T cell repertoires in COVID-19. Study overall: Specimens from acute and convalescent COVID-19 originated in the United States, Italy and Spain. PBMCs, B-cell-depleted T cells, or T cells were the source of the cDNA or gDNA that made up the material.

Authors' methods: Amplification from reference gene primers served as the basis for estimated nucleated cell counts. The data were produced by immunoSEQ multiplex PCR, yet TCRdb's version contains in-frame clones alone and is incomplete. V, J and clone size were drawn from that table, and D and trimming were deduced from the DNA. The table lists approximately 85,000 clones, 85% to 95% of them singletons. This sequence originates from an older woman with active COVID-19. The sequenced sample was peripheral blood. The V gene is TRBV7-8, the J gene TRBJ2-1; 7 bases map to TRBD2. CDR3 nucleotide sequence: TGTGCCAGCAGCTTAACGCGGCGGACTAGCAATGAGCAGTTCTTC. The encoded protein is CASSLTRRTSNEQFF.